The 9 T cell receptor beta chains given below trace back to one sample, sequenced in a study of OX40 agonist ivuxolimab in advanced cancers. Repertoires were generated with immunoSEQ multiplex PCR, while TCRdb's copy carries only in-frame clones and drops some. The sample holds around 75,000 clones, around 92% seen once. Here the sequenced sample was CD4+ or CD8+ T cells sorted from blood, taken in a trial of the OX40 agonist ivuxolimab. Receptors originate from an adult with an advanced solid tumor such as melanoma, head and neck, liver or kidney cancer.

The chain is built from TRBV5-1 and TRBJ2-1; the D is unclear. The CDR3 length is 12 residues. Germline CDR1 SGHRS, CDR2 YFSETQ. Deletions cut 4 bases from V and 13 bases from J, with 15 bases between. The CDR3 reads CASSPPSGEQFF. The CDR3 DNA follows: TGCGCCAGCAGCCCTCCCTCCGGAGAACAGTTCTTC.

This chain uses TRBV1 with TRBJ2-1; whether TRBD2, the table's D call, matches the DNA was not checked. TRBV1 is annotated as a pseudogene. The length of the CDR3 is 16 residues. The DNA for the CDR3 is TGCACCAGCAGCCATCCTAGCGGAGAGGCCTACAATGAGCAGTTCTTC. It specifies CTSSHPSGEAYNEQFF.

The J gene is TRBJ1-2, the V gene TRBV11-2, with D perhaps TRBD1 (5 bases). The CDR3 has 14 amino acids. Trimming removed 0 bases from V and 6 bases from J, with 11 bases in between. CDR1 and CDR2 (germline): SGHAT, FQNNGV. CDR3 sequence (DNA): TGTGCCAGCAGCTTAGAACGGGGGAAAGATGGCTACACCTTC. This encodes CASSLERGKDGYTF.

The table lists this clone with a count of one. The chain is built from TRBV30 and TRBJ1-2, with no clear D. The CDR3 is made up of 14 amino acids. V lost 3 bases and J lost 0, with 11 bases in between. Germline CDR1 reads GTSNPN; CDR2 reads SVGIG (reference sequence). The chain's CDR3 is CAWRELDSNYGYTF. As DNA, the CDR3 is TGTGCCTGGAGGGAATTAGATTCTAACTATGGCTACACCTTC.

The genes are TRBV6-5 and TRBJ1-5, with D perhaps TRBD1 (5 bases). Germline-derived CDR1 and CDR2 are MNHEY and SVGAGI. V lost 4 bases, J lost 6 bases, and 10 bases lay in between. The CDR3 totals 13 residues. This chain's CDR3 is CASSSGRAQPQHF. The CDR3 region has the DNA TGTGCCAGCAGTTCCGGCAGGGCTCAGCCCCAGCATTTT.

The V and J genes are TRBV4-2 and TRBJ2-2; D is perhaps TRBD2 (6 bases). The germline gives CDR1 LGHNA, CDR2 YNFKEQ. V lost 11 bases and J 3 bases, leaving 16 bases between the germline ends. The CDR3 runs to 14 residues. CDR3 region: CAGRLEVDTGELFF. The CDR3 coding sequence is TGTGCCGGCCGACTAGAAGTGGACACCGGGGAGCTGTTTTTT.

This chain links TRBV5-6 with TRBJ1-2, with 10 bases aligning to TRBD1. The CDR3 consists of 16 residues. V lost 4 bases to trimming and J lost 8 bases; unmatched junction nucleotides: 14. CDR1 is SGHDT, CDR2 YYEEEE, per germline. CDR3 bases: TGTGCCAGCAGCGCTCAGCTTTTGACAGGGGGCGGAGGCTACACCTTC. Its translation is CASSAQLLTGGGGYTF.

V and J are TRBV28 and TRBJ1-1; unclear D gene. Germline values: CDR1 MDHEN, CDR2 SYDVKM. The V gene lost 3 bases and the J gene lost 1 base, with 6 bases spanning the gap. The CDR3 runs to 13 residues. In DNA, the CDR3 is TGTGCCAGCAGTTTGGCCACGAACACTGAAGCTTTCTTT. Translating it yields CASSLATNTEAFF.

The genes are TRBV6-1 and TRBJ1-2; 8 nucleotides align to TRBD1. Trimming took 6 bases from V and 7 from J; bases not matched to a gene: 7. Germline loops: CDR1 MNHNS, CDR2 SASEGT. This CDR3 has 13 residues. The CDR3: CASSVQGAGGYTF. For the CDR3, the DNA is TGTGCCAGCAGCGTTCAGGGGGCGGGTGGCTACACCTTC.